Below, 5 T cell receptor beta chains from the same sample are listed, as sequenced in a study of breast tumors, draining lymph nodes, adjacent tissues. Each CDR3 protein gets one entry after TCRdb re-called the multiplex PCR reads with MiXCR. The table lists about 150,000 distinct CDR3 sequences, around a third of them singletons. The lymph nodes were axillary draining lymph nodes from breast cancer patients. The specimen sequenced was axillary lymph node tissue. These receptors were collected from a female donor with breast cancer. Some clones in this sample may be carry-over from other donors' samples.

This clonotype has just a few counts. The V and J genes are TRBV28 and TRBJ2-3; TRBD2 aligns across 10 bases. CDR1 and CDR2 from the germline V gene are MDHEN and SYDVKM. The CDR3 extends over 14 amino acids. V was clipped by 6 bases and J by 6 bases; unmatched bases: 6. The CDR3 region has the DNA TGTGCCAGCAGGAGCGGGGGGGCCCTGGATACGCAGTATTTT. It translates to CASRSGGALDTQYF.

Only a few counts were recorded for this clonotype. This may arise from a read error, as a much more abundant clone is one base away. The V gene is TRBV7-9, the J gene TRBJ2-3; 11 bases line up with TRBD2. Germline V gene lookup returns CDR1 SEHNR and CDR2 FQNEAQ (reference sequence). This CDR3 contains 17 residues. The CDR3 region has the DNA TGTGCCAGCAGCTTAGAGACTAGCGGGAATTCCCCAGATCCGCAGTATTTT. Protein sequence: CASSLETSGNSPDPQYF.

A remark on this clonotype: A read error may produce the germline difference seen at one junction end. The V gene is TRBV2, the J gene TRBJ1-5; D call uncertain. Germline CDR1 and CDR2: SNHLY and FYNNEI. There are 18 residues in the CDR3. Written as DNA, the CDR3 is TGTGCCAGCAGTCGGGCGGACCCTACTTCTTATAGCAATCAGCTCCAGCATTTT. This sequence encodes CASSRADPTSYSNQLQHF.

In this sample, this clonotype turned up many times. V is TRBV6-5 and J is TRBJ2-7; 7 bases map to TRBD1. Germline lookup yields CDR1 MNHEY and CDR2 SVGAGI. The CDR3 loop spans 13 amino acids. V gave up 6 bases and J gave up 2 bases; unmatched junction bases: 4. In DNA, the CDR3 is TGTGCCAGCAGCAAGACAGGGCCCTACGAGCAGTACTTC. Its translation is CASSKTGPYEQYF.

Concerning this clonotype itself: One base away lies a much larger clone, so this may be a sequencing read error. The chain carries TRBV7-2 and TRBJ2-1, with D perhaps TRBD1 (5 bases). CDR3 length: 17 amino acids. CDR1 SGHTA and CDR2 FQGNSA come from the germline V gene. The chain's CDR3 is CAGSLVLVTEGYNEQFF. CDR3 nucleotides: TGTGCCGGCAGCTTAGTTCTGGTGACAGAAGGGTACAATGAGCAGTTCTTC.